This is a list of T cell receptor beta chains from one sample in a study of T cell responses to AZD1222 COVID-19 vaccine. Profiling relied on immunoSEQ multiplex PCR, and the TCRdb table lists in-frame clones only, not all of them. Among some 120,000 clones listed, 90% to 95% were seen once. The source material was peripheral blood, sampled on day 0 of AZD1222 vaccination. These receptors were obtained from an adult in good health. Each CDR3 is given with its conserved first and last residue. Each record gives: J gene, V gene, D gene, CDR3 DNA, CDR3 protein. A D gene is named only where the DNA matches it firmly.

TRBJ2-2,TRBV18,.,TGTGCCAGCTCACCTAATGATTTCACCGGGGAGCTGTTTTTT,CASSPNDFTGELFF
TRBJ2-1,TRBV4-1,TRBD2,TGCGCCAGCAGCCAAGAGTGGCTAGCGGGAGGTACCTACAATGAGCAGTTCTTC,CASSQEWLAGGTYNEQFF
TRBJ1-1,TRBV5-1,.,TGCGCCAGCAGCTTGGCGGGGGCGGGAGGCACTGAAGCTTTCTTT,CASSLAGAGGTEAFF
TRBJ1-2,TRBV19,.,TGTGCCAGTAGTATGGCCACCTATGGCTACACCTTC,CASSMATYGYTF
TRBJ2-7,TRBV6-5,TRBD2,TGTGCCAGCAGGGCGGGAGGCGACGAGCAGTACTTC,CASRAGGDEQYF
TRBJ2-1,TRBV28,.,TGTGCCAGCAGTAACCCGCCAGGGGAAAGGCAGTTCTTC,CASSNPPGERQFF
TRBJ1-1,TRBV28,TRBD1,TGTGCCAGCCGCGACCCAGGGGGTCAGAACACTGAAGCTTTCTTT,CASRDPGGQNTEAFF
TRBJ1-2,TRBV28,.,TGTGCCAGCAGTTTACAGGGGATCTATGGCTACACCTTC,CASSLQGIYGYTF
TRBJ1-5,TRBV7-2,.,TGTGCCAGCAGTTTGGGACCGCGCGATAGCAATCAGCCCCAGCATTTT,CASSLGPRDSNQPQHF
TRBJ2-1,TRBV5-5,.,TGTGCCAGCAGTAGAGACCAATACAATGAGCAGTTCTTC,CASSRDQYNEQFF
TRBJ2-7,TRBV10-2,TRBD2,TGCGCCAGCAGTGCCTCCCCGGGACTAGGATTCGGCGAGCAGTACTTC,CASSASPGLGFGEQYF
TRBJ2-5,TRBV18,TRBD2,TGTGCCAGCTCACCGGCGACTAGCGGGAACATGGGGACCCAGTACTTC,CASSPATSGNMGTQYF
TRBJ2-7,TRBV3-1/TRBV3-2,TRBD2,TGTGCCAGCAGCCAGGGAGGGAGAGGTGGCGAGCAGTACTTC,CASSQGGRGGEQYF
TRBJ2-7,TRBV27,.,TGTGCCAGCAGTTCCGGAGGCTCTGGGAGGGTTTATACTGTCAGGGGGCAGTACTTC,CASSSGGSGRVYTVRGQYF
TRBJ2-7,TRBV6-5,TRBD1,TGTGCCAGCAGACCCGGGACAGGGATTTACGAGCAGTACTTC,CASRPGTGIYEQYF